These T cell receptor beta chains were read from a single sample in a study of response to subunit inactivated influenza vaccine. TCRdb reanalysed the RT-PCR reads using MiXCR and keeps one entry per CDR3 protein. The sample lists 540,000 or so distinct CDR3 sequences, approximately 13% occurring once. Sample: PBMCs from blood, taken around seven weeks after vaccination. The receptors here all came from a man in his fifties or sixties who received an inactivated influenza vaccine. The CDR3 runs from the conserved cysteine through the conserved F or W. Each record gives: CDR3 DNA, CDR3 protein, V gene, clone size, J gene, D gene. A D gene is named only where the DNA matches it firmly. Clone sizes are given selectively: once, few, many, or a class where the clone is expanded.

TGCAGTGCTAGAGAGTCCCGGGGCCACTTAAAACAGCCCCAGCATTTT	CSARESRGHLKQPQHF	TRBV20-1	few	TRBJ1-5	-
TGCAGCGTTGAAGATCACGAGGGACTAGGGGCCCAGTACTTC	CSVEDHEGLGAQYF	TRBV29-1	-	TRBJ2-5	TRBD2
TGTGCCAGCAGCCCCGGACAGGGTTTAGAGTACGAGCAGTACTTC	CASSPGQGLEYEQYF	TRBV7-9	few	TRBJ2-7	TRBD1
TGCAGTGCTAGAGATCCGCGGGACGGGAGCAATCAGCCCCAGCATTTT	CSARDPRDGSNQPQHF	TRBV20-1	few	TRBJ1-5	-
TGCAGTGCTAAGGGACGTGTTGTGTCTAACTATGGCTACACCTTC	CSAKGRVVSNYGYTF	TRBV20-1	many	TRBJ1-2	-
TGTGCCAGCAGCCAAGCAGGCTTGAACACTGAAGCTTTCTTT	CASSQAGLNTEAFF	TRBV3-1	-	TRBJ1-1	-
TGTGCCAGCAGTGCCGGGACAGGGGATATTTTAGTTGGCTACACCTTC	CASSAGTGDILVGYTF	TRBV12-3/TRBV12-4	many	TRBJ1-2	TRBD1
TGCAGTGCTAGAGACAATCAACAGTCGTACATGAACACTGAAGCTTTCTTT	CSARDNQQSYMNTEAFF	TRBV20-1	many	TRBJ1-1	-
TGCGCCAGCAGCACCACAGGGGGCGCGGGGACTGAAGCTTTCTTT	CASSTTGGAGTEAFF	TRBV5-1	-	TRBJ1-1	TRBD1
TGTGCCAGTAGTAACAGGCGACAGGGCGAGCAGTACTTC	CASSNRRQGEQYF	TRBV19	-	TRBJ2-7	TRBD1
TGTGCCAGCAGCTTAGAACAGGGGGCCTTCATTACGCAGTATTTT	CASSLEQGAFITQYF	TRBV7-2	once	TRBJ2-3	TRBD1
TGCAGTGCGACCTTTGTGGGGCGCGGGACCCAGTACTTC	CSATFVGRGTQYF	TRBV20-1	-	TRBJ2-5	-
TGCGCCAGCAGCCGGTCCGGGACTAGCGGGGGTCAAGAGACCCAGTACTTC	CASSRSGTSGGQETQYF	TRBV5-1	few	TRBJ2-5	TRBD2
TGTGCCAGCAGCCATCCCTCCTTAGGGGGGGCCAACGTCCTGACTTTC	CASSHPSLGGANVLTF	TRBV4-2	-	TRBJ2-6	-
TGCGCCAGCAGCCAAGAATCAGGCAGGCTCACAGATACGCAGTATTTT	CASSQESGRLTDTQYF	TRBV4-3	few	TRBJ2-3	-
TGCAGTGCTAGATTCGCCCAAGAGACCCAGTACTTC	CSARFAQETQYF	TRBV20-1	few	TRBJ2-5	-
TGTGCCAGCAGCATGGGACAGAGTTACGAGCAGTACTTC	CASSMGQSYEQYF	TRBV7-9	few	TRBJ2-7	TRBD1
TGTGCCACCAGCAGAGCCCCTCCTCGTAGCTACACCTTC	CATSRAPPRSYTF	TRBV15	-	TRBJ1-2	-
TGTGCCAGCAGGGGGACGGACGCCGGCCTCGAGCAGTACTTC	CASRGTDAGLEQYF	TRBV6-2/TRBV6-3	-	TRBJ2-7	-
TGTGCCAGCAGCGAAAGGGATTCCTACGAGCAGTACTTC	CASSERDSYEQYF	TRBV9	many	TRBJ2-7	-
TGCAGCGTTGGAGGGACAGACTTAAGATACAATGAGCAGTTCTTC	CSVGGTDLRYNEQFF	TRBV29-1	-	TRBJ2-1	TRBD1
TGCGCCAGCAGCCACCTCCACCGGGACAGGGCATACAATGAGCAGTTCTTC	CASSHLHRDRAYNEQFF	TRBV4-1	-	TRBJ2-1	TRBD1
TGTGCCAGCAGTTTACCCACACCTGGTGAAACTAGCGTCTCCTACAATGAGCAGTTCTTC	CASSLPTPGETSVSYNEQFF	TRBV27	once	TRBJ2-1	TRBD2
TGTGCCAGCAGCTTGGCTTCCCCCTTCAATGAGCAGTTCTTC	CASSLASPFNEQFF	TRBV7-2	few	TRBJ2-1	-
TGTGCCAGCAGCTTCGCGACTAGTGGCACAGATACGCAGTATTTT	CASSFATSGTDTQYF	TRBV7-2	few	TRBJ2-3	-
TGCAGCGTTGAGCCAGATACGCAGTATTTT	CSVEPDTQYF	TRBV29-1	many	TRBJ2-3	-
TGCGCCAGCAGCTTGGCGTCGGGGGACTTGGGCTCCTACGAGCAGTACTTC	CASSLASGDLGSYEQYF	TRBV5-1	few	TRBJ2-7	-
TGCGCCAGCAGCCAAGTGGGGGCCACAGATACGCAGTATTTT	CASSQVGATDTQYF	TRBV4-3	-	TRBJ2-3	-
TGTGCCAGCAAGCGTTTGGGCACTGAAGCTTTCTTT	CASKRLGTEAFF	TRBV27	few	TRBJ1-1	-
TGTGCCAGCAGCTTAGTTTTACCGGGACCCCAAGAGACCCAGTACTTC	CASSLVLPGPQETQYF	TRBV7-9	few	TRBJ2-5	-
TGCGCCAGCAGCTACTCAACAGGGGGTAATCAGCCCCAGCATTTT	CASSYSTGGNQPQHF	TRBV5-1	few	TRBJ1-5	TRBD1
TGCGCCAGCAGCGGAAAGCTGGAACTAGTGCGGGAGACCCAGTACTTC	CASSGKLELVRETQYF	TRBV4-1	few	TRBJ2-5	-
TGTGCCAGCGCCAGGGGGGACGGCACAGATACGCAGTATTTT	CASARGDGTDTQYF	TRBV6-1	few	TRBJ2-3	-
TGTGCTAGTGGTTTGACCGGGTGGGATGAGCAGTTCTTC	CASGLTGWDEQFF	TRBV12-5	few	TRBJ2-1	-
TGTGCCAGCAGCTTGGCCCGGGCGGGACCCACAAATACGCAGTATTTT	CASSLARAGPTNTQYF	TRBV5-6	-	TRBJ2-3	-
TGTGCCAGCAGCCCGGTGCGGATACGGGTGGCGAACACCGGGGAGCTGTTTTTT	CASSPVRIRVANTGELFF	TRBV11-2	-	TRBJ2-2	-
TGTGCCAGCAGTGATTCGGCAGGGGTATGGACAGATACGCAGTATTTT	CASSDSAGVWTDTQYF	TRBV25-1	-	TRBJ2-3	-
TGTGCCAGCAGATCCGCGGGACTAGCGGGGGGGCAGGCCTACAATGAGCAGTTCTTC	CASRSAGLAGGQAYNEQFF	TRBV27	-	TRBJ2-1	TRBD2
TGCGCCAGCAGCTTGGAGCCCGGCGGGCTCGCCTACAATGAGCAGTTCTTC	CASSLEPGGLAYNEQFF	TRBV5-1	-	TRBJ2-1	-
TGTGCCAGCAGCTCCAAGTCGTGGCTAGCGGGTGGGGAGGAGAGAACAGATACGCAGTATTTT	CASSSKSWLAGGEERTDTQYF	TRBV11-2	few	TRBJ2-3	TRBD2
TGCAGTGCTAGACGAGGAGGAGATACGCAGTATTTT	CSARRGGDTQYF	TRBV20-1	-	TRBJ2-3	-